The entry below describes one TCR beta chain. Using immunoSEQ multiplex PCR, the repertoire was profiled, and TCRdb retains in-frame clones only, with some absent. The sample carries millions of clones, approximately 94% recorded once. The CD4+ fraction was divided into a CD45RA+ naive subset and a CD45RA-negative memory subset. The V and J ends lost 4 bases and 4 bases, in that order; junction bases with no gene match: 10. This CDR3 spans 16 amino acids. Per germline, CDR1 WSHSY and CDR2 SAAADI. The data derive from a study of shared clonotypes between healthy human individuals. Across the whole study: The study used three CD4 naive, three CD4 memory, two CD8 naive and one CD8 memory plate per donor.

Material: naive CD4+ T cells sorted from blood. Subset of the sample: CD45RA+ positively selected. This chain links TRBV10-2 with TRBJ2-7, with 10 bases matching TRBD2. This TCR was recovered from a young man in good health. The CDR3 DNA reads TGCGCCAGCAGTGCGCTGCCTGAGCGGGAGGGGTACGAGCAGTACTTC. Translated, it gives CASSALPEREGYEQYF.